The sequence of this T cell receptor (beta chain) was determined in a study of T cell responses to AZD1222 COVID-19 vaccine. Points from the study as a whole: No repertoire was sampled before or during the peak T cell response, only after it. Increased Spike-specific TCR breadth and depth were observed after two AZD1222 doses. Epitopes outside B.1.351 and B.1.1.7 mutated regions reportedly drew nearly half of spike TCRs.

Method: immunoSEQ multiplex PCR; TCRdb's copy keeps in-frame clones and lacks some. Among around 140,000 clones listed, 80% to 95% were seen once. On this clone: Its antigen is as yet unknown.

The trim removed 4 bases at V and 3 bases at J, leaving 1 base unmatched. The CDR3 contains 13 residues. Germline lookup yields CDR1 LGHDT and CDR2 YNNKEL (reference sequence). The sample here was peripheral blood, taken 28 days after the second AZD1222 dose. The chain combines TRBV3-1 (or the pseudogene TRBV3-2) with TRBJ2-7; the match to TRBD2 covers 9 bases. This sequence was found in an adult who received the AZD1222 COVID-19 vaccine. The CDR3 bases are TGTGCCAGCAGCCCGACTAGCGGCTACGAGCAGTACTTC. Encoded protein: CASSPTSGYEQYF.